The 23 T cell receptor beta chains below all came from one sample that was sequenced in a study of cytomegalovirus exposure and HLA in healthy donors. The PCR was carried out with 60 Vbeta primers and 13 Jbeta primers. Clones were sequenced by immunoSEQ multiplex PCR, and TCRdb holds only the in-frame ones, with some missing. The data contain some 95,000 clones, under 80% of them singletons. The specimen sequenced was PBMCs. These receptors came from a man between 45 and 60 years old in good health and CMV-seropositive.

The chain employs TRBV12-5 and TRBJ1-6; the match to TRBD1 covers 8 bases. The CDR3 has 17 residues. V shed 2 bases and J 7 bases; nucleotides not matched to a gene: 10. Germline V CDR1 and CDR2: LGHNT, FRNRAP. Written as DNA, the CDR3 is TGTGCTAGTGGTTTGATCACAGGGGGTACGTGGAATTCACCCCTCCACTTT. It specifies CASGLITGGTWNSPLHF.

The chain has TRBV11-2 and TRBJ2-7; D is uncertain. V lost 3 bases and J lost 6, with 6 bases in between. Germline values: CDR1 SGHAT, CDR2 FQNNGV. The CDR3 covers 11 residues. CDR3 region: CASSLMAEQYF. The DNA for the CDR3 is TGTGCCAGCAGCTTGATGGCCGAGCAGTACTTC.

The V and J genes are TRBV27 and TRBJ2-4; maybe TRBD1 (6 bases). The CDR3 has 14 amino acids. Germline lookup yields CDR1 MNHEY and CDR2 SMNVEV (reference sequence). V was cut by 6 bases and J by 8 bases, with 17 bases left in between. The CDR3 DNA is TGTGCCAGCAGACAGGGTTGGGAGACTGACATTCAGTACTTC. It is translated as CASRQGWETDIQYF.

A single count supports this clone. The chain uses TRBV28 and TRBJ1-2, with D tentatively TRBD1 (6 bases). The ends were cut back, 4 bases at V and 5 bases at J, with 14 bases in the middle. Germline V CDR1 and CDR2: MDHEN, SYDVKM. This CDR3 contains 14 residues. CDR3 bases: TGTGCCAGCAGTTCCCCGACAGGATTTTATGGCTACACCTTC. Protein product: CASSSPTGFYGYTF.

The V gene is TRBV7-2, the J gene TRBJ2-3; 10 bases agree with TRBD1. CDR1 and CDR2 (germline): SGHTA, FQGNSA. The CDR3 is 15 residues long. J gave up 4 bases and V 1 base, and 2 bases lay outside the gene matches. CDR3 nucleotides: TGTGCCAGCAGCTTAGTTGGGACAGGGGCAGATACGCAGTATTTT. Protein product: CASSLVGTGADTQYF.

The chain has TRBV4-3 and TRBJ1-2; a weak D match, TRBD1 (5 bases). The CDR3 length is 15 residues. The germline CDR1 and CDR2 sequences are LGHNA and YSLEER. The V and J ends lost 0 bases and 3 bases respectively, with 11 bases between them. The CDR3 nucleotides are TGCGCCAGCAGCCAAGAAACGGGAGGGGACTATGGCTACACCTTC. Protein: CASSQETGGDYGYTF.

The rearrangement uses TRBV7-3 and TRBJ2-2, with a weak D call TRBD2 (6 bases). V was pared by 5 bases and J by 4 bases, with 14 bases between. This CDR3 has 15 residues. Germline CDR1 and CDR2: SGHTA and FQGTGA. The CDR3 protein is CASSAGLSGTGELFF. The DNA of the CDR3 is TGTGCCAGCAGCGCGGGACTGTCGGGCACCGGGGAGCTGTTTTTT.

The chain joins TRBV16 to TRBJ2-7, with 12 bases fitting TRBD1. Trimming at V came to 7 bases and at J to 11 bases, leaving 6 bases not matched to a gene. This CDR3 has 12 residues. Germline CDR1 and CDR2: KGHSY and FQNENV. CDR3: CASTPGTGGEYF. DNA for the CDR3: TGTGCCAGCACCCCCGGGACAGGGGGCGAGTACTTC.

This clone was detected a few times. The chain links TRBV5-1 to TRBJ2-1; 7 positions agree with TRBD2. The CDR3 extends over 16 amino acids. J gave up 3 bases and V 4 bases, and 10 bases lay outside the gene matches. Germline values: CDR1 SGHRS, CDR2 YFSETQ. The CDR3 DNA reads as TGCGCCAGCAGCCCCCCCTTGACGGGGGGCTACAATGAGCAGTTCTTC. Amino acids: CASSPPLTGGYNEQFF.

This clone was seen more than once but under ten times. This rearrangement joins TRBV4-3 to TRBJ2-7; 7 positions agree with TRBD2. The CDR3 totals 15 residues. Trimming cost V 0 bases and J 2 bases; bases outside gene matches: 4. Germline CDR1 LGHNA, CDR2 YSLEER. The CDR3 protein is CASSQEGRGAYEQYF. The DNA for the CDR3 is TGCGCCAGCAGCCAAGAGGGGAGGGGCGCCTACGAGCAGTACTTC.

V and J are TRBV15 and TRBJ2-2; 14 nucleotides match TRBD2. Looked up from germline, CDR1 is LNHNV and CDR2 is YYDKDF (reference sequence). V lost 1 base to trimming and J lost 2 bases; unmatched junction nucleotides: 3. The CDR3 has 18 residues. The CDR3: CATSRVGLAGANTGELFF. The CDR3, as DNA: TGTGCCACCAGCAGAGTGGGACTAGCGGGGGCAAACACCGGGGAGCTGTTTTTT.

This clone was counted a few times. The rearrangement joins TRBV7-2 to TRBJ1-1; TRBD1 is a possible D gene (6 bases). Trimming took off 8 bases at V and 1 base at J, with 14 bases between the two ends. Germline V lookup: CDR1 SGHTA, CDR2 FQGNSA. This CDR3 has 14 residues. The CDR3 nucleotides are TGTGCCAGCGATGGTGGCAGGGGGAACACTGAAGCTTTCTTT. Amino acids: CASDGGRGNTEAFF.

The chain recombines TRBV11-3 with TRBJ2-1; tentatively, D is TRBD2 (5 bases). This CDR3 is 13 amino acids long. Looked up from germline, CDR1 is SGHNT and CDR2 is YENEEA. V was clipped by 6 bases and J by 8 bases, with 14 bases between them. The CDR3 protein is CASRRTVEDEQFF. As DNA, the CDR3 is TGTGCCAGCAGACGGACTGTCGAGGATGAGCAGTTCTTC.

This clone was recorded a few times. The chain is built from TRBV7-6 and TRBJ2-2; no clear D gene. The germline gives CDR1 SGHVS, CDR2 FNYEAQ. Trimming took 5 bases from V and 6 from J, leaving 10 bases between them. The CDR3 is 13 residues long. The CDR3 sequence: CASSLLDSGELFF. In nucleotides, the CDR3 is TGTGCCAGCAGCCTCCTAGATTCCGGGGAGCTGTTTTTT. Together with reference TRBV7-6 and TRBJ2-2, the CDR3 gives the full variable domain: GAGVSQSPRYKVTKRGQDVALRCDPISGHVSLYWYRQALGQGPEFLTYFNYEAQQDKSGLPNDRFSAERPEGSISTLTIQRTEQRDSAMYRCASSLLDSGELFFGEGSRLTVL.

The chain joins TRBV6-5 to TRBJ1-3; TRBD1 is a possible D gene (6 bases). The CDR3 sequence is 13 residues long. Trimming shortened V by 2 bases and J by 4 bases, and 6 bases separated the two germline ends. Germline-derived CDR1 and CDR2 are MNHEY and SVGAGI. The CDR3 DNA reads TGTGCCAGCAGTTACGGACAGGGAAACACCATATATTTT. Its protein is CASSYGQGNTIYF.

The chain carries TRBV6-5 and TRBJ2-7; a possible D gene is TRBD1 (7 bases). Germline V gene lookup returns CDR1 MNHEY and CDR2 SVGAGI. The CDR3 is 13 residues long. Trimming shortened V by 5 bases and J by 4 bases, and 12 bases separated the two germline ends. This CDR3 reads CASSNRGGYEQYF. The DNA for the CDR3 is TGTGCCAGCAGTAACAGGGGAGGTTACGAGCAGTACTTC.

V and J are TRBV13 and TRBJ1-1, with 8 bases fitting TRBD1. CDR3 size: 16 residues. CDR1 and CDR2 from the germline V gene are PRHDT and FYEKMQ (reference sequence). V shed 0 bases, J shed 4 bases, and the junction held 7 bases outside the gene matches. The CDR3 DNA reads TGTGCCAGCAGCTTAGGCCCGGACAGGGTACCCACTGAAGCTTTCTTT. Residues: CASSLGPDRVPTEAFF.

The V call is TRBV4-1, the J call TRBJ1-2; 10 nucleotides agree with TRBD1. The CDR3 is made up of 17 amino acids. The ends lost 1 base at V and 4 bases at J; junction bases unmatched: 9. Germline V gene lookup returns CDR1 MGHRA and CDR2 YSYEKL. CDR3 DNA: TGCGCCAGCAGCCAAGTTAGTCCAGGACAGGGGGGCTATGGCTACACCTTC. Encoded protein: CASSQVSPGQGGYGYTF.

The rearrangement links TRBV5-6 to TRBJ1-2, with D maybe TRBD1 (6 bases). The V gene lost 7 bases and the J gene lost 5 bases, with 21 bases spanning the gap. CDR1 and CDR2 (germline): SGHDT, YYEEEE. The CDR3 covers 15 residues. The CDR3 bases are TGTGCCAGCGAGTTGGACGTAGGGGGAAAGTATGGCTACACCTTC. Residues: CASELDVGGKYGYTF.

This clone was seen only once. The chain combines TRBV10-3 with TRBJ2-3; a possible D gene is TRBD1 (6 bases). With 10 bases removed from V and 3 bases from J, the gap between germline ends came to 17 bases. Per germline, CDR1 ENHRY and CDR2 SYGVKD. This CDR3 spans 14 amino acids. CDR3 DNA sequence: TGTGCCACCGCCCCGACAGGAAAGACAGATACGCAGTATTTT. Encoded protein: CATAPTGKTDTQYF.

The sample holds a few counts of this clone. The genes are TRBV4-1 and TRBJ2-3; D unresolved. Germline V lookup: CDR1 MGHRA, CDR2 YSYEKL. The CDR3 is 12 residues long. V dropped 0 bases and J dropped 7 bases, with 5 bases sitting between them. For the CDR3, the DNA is TGCGCCAGCAGCCAAGATCTAAATACGCAGTATTTT. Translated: CASSQDLNTQYF.

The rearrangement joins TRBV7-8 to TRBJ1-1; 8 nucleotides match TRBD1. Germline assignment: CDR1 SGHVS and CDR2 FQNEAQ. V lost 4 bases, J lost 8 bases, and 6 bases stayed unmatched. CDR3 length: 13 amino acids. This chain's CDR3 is CASSSTRTGEAFF. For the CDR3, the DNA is TGTGCCAGCAGCTCAACGAGGACAGGGGAAGCTTTCTTT.

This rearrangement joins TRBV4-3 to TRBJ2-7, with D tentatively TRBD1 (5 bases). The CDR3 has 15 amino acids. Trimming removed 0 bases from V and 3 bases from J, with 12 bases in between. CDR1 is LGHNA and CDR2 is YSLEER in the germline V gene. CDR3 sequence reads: CASSQDETAIYEQYF. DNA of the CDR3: TGCGCCAGCAGCCAAGATGAGACAGCGATCTACGAGCAGTACTTC.